This is a list of T cell receptor beta chains from one sample in a study of cytomegalovirus exposure and HLA in healthy donors. The table came from immunoSEQ multiplex PCR; TCRdb's copy has only in-frame clones and leaves some out. The table has about 99,000 clones, around 82% seen once; the top ten hold about 3.3%. What was sequenced was PBMCs. The receptors come from a man aged 40-49 years in good health and CMV-seronegative. The CDR3 runs from the conserved cysteine through the conserved F or W. Fields, in order: J gene, clone size, V gene, D gene, CDR3 DNA, CDR3 protein. A D gene is named only where the DNA matches it firmly. Clone size is stated in some rows and not others, as once, few, many or a class when expanded.

J gene: TRBJ2-3; clone size: few; V gene: TRBV5-1; D gene: -; CDR3 DNA: TGCGCCAGCAGCCAGGGGGGTTTCCCAGATACGCAGTATTTT; CDR3 protein: CASSQGGFPDTQYF
J gene: TRBJ1-5; clone size: -; V gene: TRBV7-2; D gene: -; CDR3 DNA: TGTGCCAGCAGCGCAGGCCGCAATCAGCCCCAGCATTTT; CDR3 protein: CASSAGRNQPQHF
J gene: TRBJ2-7; clone size: -; V gene: TRBV5-1; D gene: TRBD2; CDR3 DNA: TGCGCCAGCAGCTTGGTAGGGCGGGAGGGAAACTACGAGCAGTACTTC; CDR3 protein: CASSLVGREGNYEQYF
J gene: TRBJ1-1; clone size: -; V gene: TRBV5-1; D gene: -; CDR3 DNA: TGCGCCAGCAGCTTGGAGGGCAGGGGAGTCACTGAAGCTTTCTTT; CDR3 protein: CASSLEGRGVTEAFF
J gene: TRBJ2-5; clone size: -; V gene: TRBV5-1; D gene: TRBD2; CDR3 DNA: TGCGCCAGCAACTCGGGGGGGAAAGAGACCCAGTACTTC; CDR3 protein: CASNSGGKETQYF
J gene: TRBJ2-1; clone size: medium-sized; V gene: TRBV13; D gene: TRBD2; CDR3 DNA: TGTGCCAGCAGCCTAGGGACTAGCGGGGATAGCTCCTACAATGAGCAGTTCTTC; CDR3 protein: CASSLGTSGDSSYNEQFF
J gene: TRBJ2-1; clone size: few; V gene: TRBV6-5; D gene: -; CDR3 DNA: TGTGCCAGCAGTTACTCGGAGGGGGCTGTTTCCAATGAGCAGTTCTTC; CDR3 protein: CASSYSEGAVSNEQFF
J gene: TRBJ2-5; clone size: -; V gene: TRBV5-6; D gene: TRBD2; CDR3 DNA: TGTGCCAGCAGCTTGGGACTAGCGGGACAAGAGACCCAGTACTTC; CDR3 protein: CASSLGLAGQETQYF
J gene: TRBJ2-3; clone size: -; V gene: TRBV30; D gene: TRBD2; CDR3 DNA: TGTGCCTGGAGTGTACTAGCGGGATCTAGCACAGATACGCAGTATTTT; CDR3 protein: CAWSVLAGSSTDTQYF
J gene: TRBJ2-7; clone size: -; V gene: TRBV7-8; D gene: TRBD2; CDR3 DNA: TGTGCCAGCAGCTTAGCACTAGCGGGAAACGAGCAGTACTTC; CDR3 protein: CASSLALAGNEQYF
J gene: TRBJ1-1; clone size: -; V gene: TRBV7-2; D gene: TRBD1; CDR3 DNA: TGTGCCAGCAGCCCCGGACAGGGGGCGCGAAAGAACACTGAAGCTTTCTTT; CDR3 protein: CASSPGQGARKNTEAFF
J gene: TRBJ2-3; clone size: few; V gene: TRBV5-1; D gene: -; CDR3 DNA: TGCGCCAGCAGTATCGGGGGTTTCCCAGATACGCAGTATTTT; CDR3 protein: CASSIGGFPDTQYF
J gene: TRBJ1-2; clone size: few; V gene: TRBV19; D gene: TRBD1; CDR3 DNA: TGTGCCAGTACCGGACAGGCTTTTAACTATGGCTACACCTTC; CDR3 protein: CASTGQAFNYGYTF
J gene: TRBJ2-1; clone size: -; V gene: TRBV14; D gene: -; CDR3 DNA: TGTGCCAGCAGCCAAGATCGCCAAGCAGGGCAGTTCTTC; CDR3 protein: CASSQDRQAGQFF
J gene: TRBJ2-1; clone size: -; V gene: TRBV5-1; D gene: -; CDR3 DNA: TGCGCCAGCCGGGTTGGGACAAACAATGAGCAGTTCTTC; CDR3 protein: CASRVGTNNEQFF
J gene: TRBJ2-7; clone size: -; V gene: TRBV11-2; D gene: TRBD1; CDR3 DNA: TGTGCCAGCAGCAACGGACAGGGGGCATACGAGCAGTACTTC; CDR3 protein: CASSNGQGAYEQYF
J gene: TRBJ1-2; clone size: few; V gene: TRBV5-1; D gene: -; CDR3 DNA: TGCGCCAGCAGCCCTGGCCAGCCGGGGAACTATGGCTACACCTTC; CDR3 protein: CASSPGQPGNYGYTF
J gene: TRBJ2-3; clone size: -; V gene: TRBV30; D gene: TRBD2; CDR3 DNA: TGTGCCTGGAGGGGACTAGCCAGCACAGATACGCAGTATTTT; CDR3 protein: CAWRGLASTDTQYF
J gene: TRBJ2-5; clone size: -; V gene: TRBV7-9; D gene: TRBD2; CDR3 DNA: TGTGCCAGCAGCTTTATAGCGGGAAGTGAGACCCAGTACTTC; CDR3 protein: CASSFIAGSETQYF
J gene: TRBJ2-7; clone size: few; V gene: TRBV6-5; D gene: -; CDR3 DNA: TGTGCCAGCAGACAGGGAAGCTACGAGCAGTACTTC; CDR3 protein: CASRQGSYEQYF
J gene: TRBJ2-1; clone size: -; V gene: TRBV5-1; D gene: TRBD1; CDR3 DNA: TGCGCCAGCTCCGCGGACAGGGCATACAATGAGCAGTTCTTC; CDR3 protein: CASSADRAYNEQFF
J gene: TRBJ2-7; clone size: -; V gene: TRBV28; D gene: -; CDR3 DNA: TGTGCCAGCAGCCCCGCCCCAGGGTACGAGCAGTACTTC; CDR3 protein: CASSPAPGYEQYF
J gene: TRBJ2-7; clone size: -; V gene: TRBV2; D gene: -; CDR3 DNA: TGTGCCAGCAACCCACCGGGCTACGAGCAGTACTTC; CDR3 protein: CASNPPGYEQYF
J gene: TRBJ2-1; clone size: few; V gene: TRBV5-6; D gene: -; CDR3 DNA: TGTGCCAGCAGCTTGTGGGGGGATTCCTACAATGAGCAGTTCTTC; CDR3 protein: CASSLWGDSYNEQFF
J gene: TRBJ2-7; clone size: -; V gene: TRBV5-1; D gene: TRBD1; CDR3 DNA: TGCGCCAGCAGTACAGGGGAATATGAGCAGTACTTC; CDR3 protein: CASSTGEYEQYF
J gene: TRBJ2-7; clone size: -; V gene: TRBV4-1; D gene: TRBD2; CDR3 DNA: TGCGCCAGCAGCCAAGGGGGACTAGCGGGAGGTCGGGAGCAGTACTTC; CDR3 protein: CASSQGGLAGGREQYF
J gene: TRBJ2-1; clone size: -; V gene: TRBV2; D gene: TRBD2; CDR3 DNA: TGTGCCAGCAGGGGGCCCGGGGGAGCGGGGGCCAACAATGAGCAGTTCTTC; CDR3 protein: CASRGPGGAGANNEQFF
J gene: TRBJ1-1; clone size: -; V gene: TRBV5-8; D gene: -; CDR3 DNA: TGTGCCAGCTCTGCCTGGGGTAGGGGCACTGAAGCTTTCTTT; CDR3 protein: CASSAWGRGTEAFF
J gene: TRBJ2-3; clone size: -; V gene: TRBV2; D gene: TRBD2; CDR3 DNA: TGTGCCAGCAGACTAGCGGGAAGCACAGATACGCAGTATTTT; CDR3 protein: CASRLAGSTDTQYF
J gene: TRBJ1-4; clone size: -; V gene: TRBV2; D gene: TRBD1; CDR3 DNA: TGTGCCAGCAGTTCGGGACAGGGTGAAAAACTGTTTTTT; CDR3 protein: CASSSGQGEKLFF
J gene: TRBJ1-2; clone size: -; V gene: TRBV9; D gene: TRBD1; CDR3 DNA: TGTGCCAGCAACCTGCGCGGGACAGGGCACGTCGGGCATGGCTACACCTTC; CDR3 protein: CASNLRGTGHVGHGYTF
J gene: TRBJ2-3; clone size: -; V gene: TRBV4-2; D gene: TRBD2; CDR3 DNA: TGTGCCAGCAGCCAAGAACCTAGCGGTAGCACAGATACGCAGTATTTT; CDR3 protein: CASSQEPSGSTDTQYF
J gene: TRBJ1-2; clone size: -; V gene: TRBV5-1; D gene: -; CDR3 DNA: TGCGCCAGCAGCTTGAGGCAGGGGAATCGTGGCTACACCTTC; CDR3 protein: CASSLRQGNRGYTF
J gene: TRBJ1-2; clone size: -; V gene: TRBV7-9; D gene: -; CDR3 DNA: TGTGCCAGCACCACCAGTGGGGGGAAATATGGCTACACCTTC; CDR3 protein: CASTTSGGKYGYTF
J gene: TRBJ2-7; clone size: -; V gene: TRBV10-3; D gene: -; CDR3 DNA: TGTGCCATCAGTGAAAGTCAGACCTACGAGCAGTACTTC; CDR3 protein: CAISESQTYEQYF
J gene: TRBJ1-2; clone size: -; V gene: TRBV28; D gene: -; CDR3 DNA: TGTGCCAGCAGCTCCGGCGGGGGGCGCGTCTATGGCTACACCTTC; CDR3 protein: CASSSGGGRVYGYTF
J gene: TRBJ2-5; clone size: -; V gene: TRBV7-9; D gene: -; CDR3 DNA: TGTGCCAGCAGCCCCTGGACTCAAGAGACCCAGTACTTC; CDR3 protein: CASSPWTQETQYF
J gene: TRBJ2-3; clone size: -; V gene: TRBV4-1; D gene: TRBD2; CDR3 DNA: TGCGCCAGCAGCCCCAGTGGCAGCGGGGGGGCGGGAGATACGCAGTATTTT; CDR3 protein: CASSPSGSGGAGDTQYF
J gene: TRBJ2-2; clone size: -; V gene: TRBV9; D gene: TRBD1; CDR3 DNA: TGTGCCAGCAGCGCTGGGGACAGACTCACCGGGGAGCTGTTTTTT; CDR3 protein: CASSAGDRLTGELFF
J gene: TRBJ1-4; clone size: -; V gene: TRBV2; D gene: -; CDR3 DNA: TGTGCCAGCATCGCCCCTCTAGAAAAACTGTTTTTT; CDR3 protein: CASIAPLEKLFF
J gene: TRBJ2-1; clone size: once; V gene: TRBV18; D gene: TRBD2; CDR3 DNA: TGTGCCAGCTCACCCGGGACTAGCGGATATGAGCAGTTCTTC; CDR3 protein: CASSPGTSGYEQFF
J gene: TRBJ2-1; clone size: -; V gene: TRBV5-6; D gene: TRBD2; CDR3 DNA: TGTGCCAGCAGCTTGGTCACTAGCGGGGGGACGGAGCAGTTCTTC; CDR3 protein: CASSLVTSGGTEQFF
J gene: TRBJ2-1; clone size: -; V gene: TRBV10-1; D gene: TRBD2; CDR3 DNA: TGCGCCAGAAGGGAGGGGTGGCGGGAGGTCTTCGATGAGCAGTTCTTC; CDR3 protein: CARREGWREVFDEQFF
J gene: TRBJ1-1; clone size: -; V gene: TRBV7-9; D gene: -; CDR3 DNA: TGTGCCAGCAGCTTAGGGGTGGGGGCTCAAGCTTTCTTT; CDR3 protein: CASSLGVGAQAFF
J gene: TRBJ1-3; clone size: -; V gene: TRBV5-1; D gene: TRBD1; CDR3 DNA: TGCGCCAGCAGTAGACAGGGGGACGGAAACACCATATATTTT; CDR3 protein: CASSRQGDGNTIYF